A single sample gave rise to the 5 T cell receptor beta chains below, sequenced in a study of metastatic and nonmetastatic thyroid tumors. Ahead of thyroid surgery, no patient had received treatment of any kind. With MiXCR, TCRdb reprocessed the PCR reads. The repertoire includes 40,000 to 50,000 clones, 9.5% to 13% of them detected once, and approximately 8.8% sits in the top ten. Material: blood. The receptors derive from a male donor with papillary thyroid cancer or a benign thyroid nodule (not recorded which). Some clones in this sample may be carry-over from other donors' samples.

The sample holds a few counts of this clone. This chain connects TRBV28 to TRBJ2-7, with a tentative D call TRBD2 (7 bases). Trimming removed 6 bases from V and 6 bases from J, with 21 bases in between. Germline loops: CDR1 MDHEN, CDR2 SYDVKM. This CDR3 is 15 amino acids long. The CDR3 protein is CASSAMVGGPGEQYF. As DNA, the CDR3 is TGTGCCAGCAGCGCCATGGTGGGGGGGCCTGGCGAGCAGTACTTC.

This clone was picked up many times. The V call is TRBV29-1, the J call TRBJ2-7, with D possibly TRBD2 on 6 matching bases. This CDR3 comprises 12 residues. V dropped 1 base and J dropped 7 bases, with 11 bases sitting between them. Looked up from germline, CDR1 is SQVTM and CDR2 is ANQGSEA. For the CDR3, the DNA is TGCAGCGTTGAAGCAGTCGGGAGAGAGCAGTACTTC. Its protein product is CSVEAVGREQYF.

In this sample, this clone turned up many times. This chain links TRBV4-3 with TRBJ2-1; 8 nucleotides align to TRBD1. This CDR3 contains 15 residues. V dropped 2 bases and J dropped 7; count of bases not matched to a gene: 7. Germline V gene data show CDR1 as LGHNA and CDR2 as YSLEER. This chain's CDR3 is CASSQLQGGLNEQFF. The CDR3 nucleotides read TGCGCCAGCAGCCAATTACAGGGGGGTCTGAATGAGCAGTTCTTC.

This clone has ten or more counts. The V call is TRBV20-1, the J call TRBJ2-1; 11 bases fit TRBD2. The CDR3 has 14 residues. Germline values: CDR1 DFQATT, CDR2 SNEGSKA (reference sequence). Unmatched junction bases numbered 1, after V lost 1 base and J lost 5 bases. CDR3 in amino acids: CSARVTSGNNEQFF. The CDR3 DNA reads TGCAGTGCTAGAGTGACTAGCGGGAACAATGAGCAGTTCTTC.

Many counts were recorded for this clone. This chain uses TRBV15 with TRBJ2-1; 7 bases line up with TRBD1. CDR1 LNHNV and CDR2 YYDKDF come from the germline V gene (reference sequence). The J segment lost 13 bases and the V segment lost 0 bases, leaving 6 bases of the junction unmatched. The CDR3 spans 13 residues. CDR3: CATSRDLAGGQFF. CDR3 coding DNA: TGTGCCACCAGCAGAGATTTGGCAGGGGGTCAGTTCTTC.